The T cell receptor beta chain under discussion was sequenced for a study of cytomegalovirus exposure and HLA in healthy donors. PCR was performed using 60 Vbeta and 13 Jbeta primers. Only in-frame clones appear in the TCRdb table, and some are missing; sequencing was by immunoSEQ multiplex PCR. The sample yields about 77,000 clones, of which the top ten take up roughly 15%. The sequence derives from a man aged 50-60 years in good health and CMV-seropositive. Sequencing input: PBMCs.

DNA of the CDR3: TGTGCCAGCAGCTTGGAAGGGGGCGAGCAGTACTTC. Residues: CASSLEGGEQYF. This rearrangement joins TRBV5-6 to TRBJ2-7, with D possibly being TRBD1 (6 bases). The V gene's germline CDR1 is SGHDT and CDR2 YYEEEE. The CDR3 is made up of 12 amino acids. The V end was cut by 0 bases, the J end by 6 bases, with 7 bases between.